This T cell receptor (beta chain) was observed in a study of blood T cell repertoires in COVID-19. At the level of the study: Samples taken during acute and convalescent COVID-19 were collected in the United States, Italy and Spain. PBMCs, B-cell-depleted T cells, or T cells provided the cDNA or gDNA that made up the material.

Original analysis: Amplified reference gene primers provided the basis for estimating nucleated cell counts. Libraries were prepared by immunoSEQ multiplex PCR; TCRdb keeps only in-frame clonotypes and omits some of them. V and J calls and clone size are those listed in that table; D and trimming were worked out from the DNA. The sample yields roughly 140,000 clones, over 80% seen once. Germline V lookup: CDR1 SGHAT, CDR2 FQNNGV. V was clipped by 2 bases and J by 0 bases; unmatched bases: 4. This CDR3 has 18 residues. This rearrangement joins TRBV11-2 to TRBJ2-4; 13 nucleotides match TRBD2. Sequenced material: peripheral blood. This clonotype was obtained from an elderly woman with acute or convalescent COVID-19. The CDR3 sequence: CASSLTSGGVIAKNIQYF. CDR3 nucleotides: TGTGCCAGCAGCTTAACTAGCGGGGGGGTCATAGCCAAAAACATTCAGTACTTC.